This T cell receptor beta chain was identified during a study of beta chain features in type 1 diabetes. Since all of the isolated RNA was reverse transcribed, expressed TCRB transcripts were what got sequenced. Data came from immunoSEQ multiplex PCR; TCRdb stores just in-frame clones and leaves some out. The repertoire holds 200,000 to 250,000 clones, with roughly 16% as singletons. The study, taken as a whole, reports: Shorter TCRB CDR3s, moderately but significantly so, were found in Type 1 diabetes patients in all four CD4+ subsets. Naive, central memory and Treg TCRB repertoires seemed to resemble each other more closely in patients than they did in healthy donors. Junctions at VDJ sites from type 1 diabetes patients had fewer insertions and more deletions.

This clone turned up a few times. What it recognizes is unknown. The source is a man aged 25 to 40 with type 1 diabetes. Sample: naive CD4+ T cells from blood.

The CDR3 bases are TGTGCCAGCAGTTTAAATCGGGGGGCGGGCGAGCAGTACTTC. It translates to CASSLNRGAGEQYF. The J gene is TRBJ2-7, the V gene TRBV27; the D gene is possibly TRBD2 (7 bases). CDR3 length: 14 residues. V lost 2 bases, J lost 6 bases, and 14 bases lay in between. CDR1 is MNHEY and CDR2 is SMNVEV in the germline V gene (reference sequence).